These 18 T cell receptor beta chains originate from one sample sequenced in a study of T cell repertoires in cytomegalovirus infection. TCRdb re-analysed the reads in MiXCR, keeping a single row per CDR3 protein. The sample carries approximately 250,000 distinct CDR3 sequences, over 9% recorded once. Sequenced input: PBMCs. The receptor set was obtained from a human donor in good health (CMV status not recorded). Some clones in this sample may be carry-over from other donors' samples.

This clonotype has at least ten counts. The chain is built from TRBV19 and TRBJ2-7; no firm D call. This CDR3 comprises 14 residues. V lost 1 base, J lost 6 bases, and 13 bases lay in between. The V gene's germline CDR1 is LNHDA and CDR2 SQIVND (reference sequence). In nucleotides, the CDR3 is TGTGCCAGTAGTATAGCGGGCAGTCGATCCGAGCAGTACTTC. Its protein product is CASSIAGSRSEQYF.

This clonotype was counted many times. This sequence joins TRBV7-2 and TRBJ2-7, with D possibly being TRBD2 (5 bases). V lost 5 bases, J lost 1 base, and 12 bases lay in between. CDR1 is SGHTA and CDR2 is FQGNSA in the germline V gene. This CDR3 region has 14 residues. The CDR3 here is CASSNGPGSYEQYF. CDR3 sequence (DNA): TGTGCCAGCAGCAACGGACCGGGGTCCTACGAGCAGTACTTC.

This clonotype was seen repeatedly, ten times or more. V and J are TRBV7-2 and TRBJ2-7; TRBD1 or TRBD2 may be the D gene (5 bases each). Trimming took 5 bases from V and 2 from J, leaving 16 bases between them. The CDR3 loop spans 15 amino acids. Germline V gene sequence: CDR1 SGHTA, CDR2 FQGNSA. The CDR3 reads CASSTSGTGPYEQYF. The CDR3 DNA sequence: TGTGCCAGCAGCACCTCCGGGACGGGCCCCTACGAGCAGTACTTC.

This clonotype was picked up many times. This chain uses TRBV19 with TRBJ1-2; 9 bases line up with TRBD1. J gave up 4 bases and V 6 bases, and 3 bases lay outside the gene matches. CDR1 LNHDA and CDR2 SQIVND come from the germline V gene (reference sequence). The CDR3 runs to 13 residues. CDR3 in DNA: TGTGCCAGTAGGGGACAGGGAGGCTATGGCTACACCTTC. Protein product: CASRGQGGYGYTF. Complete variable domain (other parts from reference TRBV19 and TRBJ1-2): DGGITQSPKYLFRKEGQNVTLSCEQNLNHDAMYWYRQDPGQGLRLIYYSQIVNDFQKGDIAEGYSVSREKKESFPLTVTSAQKNPTAFYLCASRGQGGYGYTFGSGTRLTVV.

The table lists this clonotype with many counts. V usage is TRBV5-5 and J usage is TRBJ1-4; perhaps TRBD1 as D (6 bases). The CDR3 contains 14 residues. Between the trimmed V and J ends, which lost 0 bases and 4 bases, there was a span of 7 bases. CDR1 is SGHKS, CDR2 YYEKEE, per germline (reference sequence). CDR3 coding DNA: TGTGCCAGCAGCTTGGGGACAGTTAATGAAAAACTGTTTTTT. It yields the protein CASSLGTVNEKLFF.

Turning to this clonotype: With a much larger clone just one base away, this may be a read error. The CDR3, as DNA: TGTGCTTTGCGGGGGGGCACAGTTACGCAGTATTTT. Residues: CALRGGTVTQYF. This chain joins TRBV28 and TRBJ2-3; 9 bases map to TRBD2. The CDR3 spans 12 residues. From germline, CDR1 is MDHEN and CDR2 SYDVKM.

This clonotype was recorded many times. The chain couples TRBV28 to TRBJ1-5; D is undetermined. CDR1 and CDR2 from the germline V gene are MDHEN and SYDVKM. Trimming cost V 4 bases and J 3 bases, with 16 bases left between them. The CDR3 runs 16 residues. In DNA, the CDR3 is TGTGCCAGCAGTTCCGGGGTGAGCGGGCTCAATCAGCCCCAGCATTTT. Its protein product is CASSSGVSGLNQPQHF.

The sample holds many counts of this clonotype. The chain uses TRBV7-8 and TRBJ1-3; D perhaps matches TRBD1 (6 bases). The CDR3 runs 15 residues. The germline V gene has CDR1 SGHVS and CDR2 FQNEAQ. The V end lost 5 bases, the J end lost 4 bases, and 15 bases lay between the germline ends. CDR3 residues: CASSPRPGTGNTIYF. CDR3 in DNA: TGTGCCAGCAGCCCCCGTCCCGGGACAGGAAACACCATATATTTT. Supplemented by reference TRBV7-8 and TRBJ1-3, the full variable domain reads GAGVSQSPRYKVAKRGQDVALRCDPISGHVSLFWYQQALGQGPEFLTYFQNEAQLDKSGLPSDRFFAERPEGSVSTLKIQRTQQEDSAVYLCASSPRPGTGNTIYFGEGSWLTVV.

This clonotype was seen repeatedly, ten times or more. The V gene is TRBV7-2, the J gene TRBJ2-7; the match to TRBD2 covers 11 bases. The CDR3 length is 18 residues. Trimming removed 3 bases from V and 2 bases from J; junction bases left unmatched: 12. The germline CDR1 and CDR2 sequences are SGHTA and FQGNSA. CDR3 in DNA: TGTGCCAGCAGCTTTGGGCCGTCCGGGACTAGCGGTACCTACGAGCAGTACTTC. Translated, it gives CASSFGPSGTSGTYEQYF.

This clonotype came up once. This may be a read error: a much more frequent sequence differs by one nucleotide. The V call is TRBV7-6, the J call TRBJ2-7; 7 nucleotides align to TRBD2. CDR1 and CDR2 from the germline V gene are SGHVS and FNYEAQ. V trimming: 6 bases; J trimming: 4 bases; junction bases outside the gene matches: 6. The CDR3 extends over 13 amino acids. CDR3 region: CASRSGLDYEQYF. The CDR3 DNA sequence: TGTGCCAGCAGGTCCGGACTAGATTACGAGCAGTACTTC.

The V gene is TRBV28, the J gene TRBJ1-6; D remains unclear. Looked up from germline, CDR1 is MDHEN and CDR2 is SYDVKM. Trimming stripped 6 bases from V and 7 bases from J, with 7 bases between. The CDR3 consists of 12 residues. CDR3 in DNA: TGTGCCAGCAGACTCCAGAATTCACCCCTCCACTTT. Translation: CASRLQNSPLHF. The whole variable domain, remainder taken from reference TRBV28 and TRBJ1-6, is DVKVTQSSRYLVKRTGEKVFLECVQDMDHENMFWYRQDPGLGLRLIYFSYDVKMKEKGDIPEGYSVSREKKERFSLILESASTNQTSMYLCASRLQNSPLHFGNGTRLTVT.

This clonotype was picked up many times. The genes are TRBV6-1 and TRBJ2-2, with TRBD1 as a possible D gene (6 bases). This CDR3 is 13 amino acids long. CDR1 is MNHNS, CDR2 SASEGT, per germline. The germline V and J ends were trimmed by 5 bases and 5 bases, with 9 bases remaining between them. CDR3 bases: TGTGCCAGCAGTCAACAGGGAACCGGGGAGCTGTTTTTT. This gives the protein CASSQQGTGELFF.

CDR3 sequence: CSLGSGTGGFEQYF. In DNA form, the CDR3 reads TGCAGCCTAGGAAGCGGGACAGGGGGCTTTGAGCAGTACTTC. The chain is built from TRBV20-1 and TRBJ2-7; 12 nucleotides match TRBD1. Germline CDR1 DFQATT, CDR2 SNEGSKA (reference sequence). CDR3 length equals 14 residues.

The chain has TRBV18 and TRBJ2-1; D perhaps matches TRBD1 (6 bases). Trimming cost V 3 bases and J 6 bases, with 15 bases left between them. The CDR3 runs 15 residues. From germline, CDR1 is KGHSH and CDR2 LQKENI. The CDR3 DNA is TGTGCCAGCTCACCTGTCTCAGGGGTAAGCAATGAGCAGTTCTTC. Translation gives CASSPVSGVSNEQFF.

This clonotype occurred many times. The CDR3 loop is CASSYSRTPGSYEQYF. The CDR3 DNA reads as TGTGCCAGCAGTTACTCGAGAACCCCGGGCTCCTACGAGCAGTACTTC. This chain uses TRBV6-2 or TRBV6-3 with TRBJ2-7; D unresolved. This CDR3 contains 16 residues. V lost 0 bases to trimming and J lost 0 bases, with 12 bases between them. Germline assignment: CDR1 MNHEY and CDR2 SVGEGT.

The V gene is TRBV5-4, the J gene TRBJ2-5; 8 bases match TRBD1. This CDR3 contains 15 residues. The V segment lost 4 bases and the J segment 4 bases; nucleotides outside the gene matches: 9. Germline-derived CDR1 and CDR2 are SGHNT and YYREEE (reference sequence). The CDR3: CASSADRGDGETQYF. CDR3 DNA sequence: TGTGCCAGCAGCGCTGACAGGGGTGATGGAGAGACCCAGTACTTC.

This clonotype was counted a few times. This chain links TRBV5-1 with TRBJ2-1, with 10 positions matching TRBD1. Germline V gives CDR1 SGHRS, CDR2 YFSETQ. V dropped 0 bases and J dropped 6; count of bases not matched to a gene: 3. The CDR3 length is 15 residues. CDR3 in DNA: TGCGCCAGCAGCTTGGGAGGGACAGGGGCCAATGAGCAGTTCTTC. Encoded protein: CASSLGGTGANEQFF.

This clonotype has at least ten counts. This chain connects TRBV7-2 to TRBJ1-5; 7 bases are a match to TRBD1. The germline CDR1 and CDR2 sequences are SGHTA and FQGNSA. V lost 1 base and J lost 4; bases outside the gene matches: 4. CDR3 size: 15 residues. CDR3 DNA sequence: TGTGCCAGCAGCTTAGACGCAGGGGGGAATCAGCCCCAGCATTTT. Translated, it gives CASSLDAGGNQPQHF.